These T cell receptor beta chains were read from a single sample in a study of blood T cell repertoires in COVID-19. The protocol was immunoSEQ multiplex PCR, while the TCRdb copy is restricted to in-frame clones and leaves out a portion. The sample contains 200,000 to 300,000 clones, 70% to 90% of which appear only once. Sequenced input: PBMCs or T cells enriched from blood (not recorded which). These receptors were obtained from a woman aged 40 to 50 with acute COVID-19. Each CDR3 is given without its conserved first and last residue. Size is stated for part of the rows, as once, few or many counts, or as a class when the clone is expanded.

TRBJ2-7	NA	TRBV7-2	ASSRAATATYEQY
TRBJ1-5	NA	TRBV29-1	SVVGTADDQPQH
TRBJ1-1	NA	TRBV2	ASSEFTGLDTEAF
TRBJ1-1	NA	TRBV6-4	ASSAGNNEAF
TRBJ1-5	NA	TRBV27	ASSLGPINQPQH
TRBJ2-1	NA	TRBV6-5	ASNWGELGTNPF
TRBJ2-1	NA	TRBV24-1	ATSVQGGNNEQF
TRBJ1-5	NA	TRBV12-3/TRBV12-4	ASSRSGDQPQH
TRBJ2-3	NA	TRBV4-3	ASSPHLGTLDTQY
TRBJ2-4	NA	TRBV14	ASSPKLLGTKLY
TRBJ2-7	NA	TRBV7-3	ASRPTRHRAYEQY
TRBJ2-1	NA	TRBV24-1	ATSVPGGDEQF
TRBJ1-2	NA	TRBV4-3	ASSQDWGRDYGYT
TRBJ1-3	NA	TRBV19	ASSIDHIHAGNTIY
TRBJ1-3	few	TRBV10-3	AISAGTGRGGNTIY
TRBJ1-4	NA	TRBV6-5	ASSYLSPRSEKLF
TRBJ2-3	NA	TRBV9	ASSVVGDSLNTDTQY